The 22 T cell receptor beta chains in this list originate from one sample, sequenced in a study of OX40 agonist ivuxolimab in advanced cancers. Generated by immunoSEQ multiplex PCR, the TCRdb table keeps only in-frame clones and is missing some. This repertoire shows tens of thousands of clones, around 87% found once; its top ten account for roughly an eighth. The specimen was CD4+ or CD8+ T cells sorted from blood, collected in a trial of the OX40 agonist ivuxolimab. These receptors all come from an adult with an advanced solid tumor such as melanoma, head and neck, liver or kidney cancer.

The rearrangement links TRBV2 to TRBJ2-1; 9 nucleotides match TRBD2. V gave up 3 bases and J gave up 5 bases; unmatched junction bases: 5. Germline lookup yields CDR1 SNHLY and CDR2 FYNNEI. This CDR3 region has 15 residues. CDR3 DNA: TGTGCCAGCAGTGACCCTAGCGGGGCCGACAATGAGCAGTTCTTC. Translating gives CASSDPSGADNEQFF.

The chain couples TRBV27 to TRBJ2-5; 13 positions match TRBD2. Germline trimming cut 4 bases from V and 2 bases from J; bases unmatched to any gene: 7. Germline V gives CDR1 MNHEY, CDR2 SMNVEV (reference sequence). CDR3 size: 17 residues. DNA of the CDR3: TGTGCCAGCAGTTCCCGGCTGGGACTAGCGGGGCAAGAGACCCAGTACTTC. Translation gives CASSSRLGLAGQETQYF.

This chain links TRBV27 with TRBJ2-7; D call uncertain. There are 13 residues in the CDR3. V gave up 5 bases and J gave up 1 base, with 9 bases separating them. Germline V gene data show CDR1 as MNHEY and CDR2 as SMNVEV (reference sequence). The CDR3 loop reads CASSPISSYEQYF. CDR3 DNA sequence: TGTGCCAGCAGTCCAATCTCTTCCTACGAGCAGTACTTC.

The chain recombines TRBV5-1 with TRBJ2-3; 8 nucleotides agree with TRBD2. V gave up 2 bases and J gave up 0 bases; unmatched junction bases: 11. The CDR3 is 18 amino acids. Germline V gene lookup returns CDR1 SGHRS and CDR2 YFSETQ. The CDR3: CASSFRGGERLSTDTQYF. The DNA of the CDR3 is TGCGCCAGCAGCTTCCGGGGGGGCGAGAGGCTTAGCACAGATACGCAGTATTTT.

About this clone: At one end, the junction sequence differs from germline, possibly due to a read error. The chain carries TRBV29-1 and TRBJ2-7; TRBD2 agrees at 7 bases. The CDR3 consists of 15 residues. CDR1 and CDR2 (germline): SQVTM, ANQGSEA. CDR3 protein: CSVEGRGDGGYEQYF. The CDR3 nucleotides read TGCAGCGTCGAAGGGCGAGGGGACGGGGGGTACGAGCAGTACTTC.

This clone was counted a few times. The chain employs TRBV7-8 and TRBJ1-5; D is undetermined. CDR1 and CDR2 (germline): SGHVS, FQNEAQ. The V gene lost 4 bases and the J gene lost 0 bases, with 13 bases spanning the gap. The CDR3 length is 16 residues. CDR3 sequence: CASSYGTANSNQPQHF. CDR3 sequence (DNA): TGTGCCAGCAGCTACGGAACAGCAAATAGCAATCAGCCCCAGCATTTT.

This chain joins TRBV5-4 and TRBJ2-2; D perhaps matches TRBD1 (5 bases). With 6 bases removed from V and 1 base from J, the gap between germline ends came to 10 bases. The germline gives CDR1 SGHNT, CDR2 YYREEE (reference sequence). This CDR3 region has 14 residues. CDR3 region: CASNWGGNTGELFF. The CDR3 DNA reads TGTGCCAGCAACTGGGGCGGGAACACCGGGGAGCTGTTTTTT.

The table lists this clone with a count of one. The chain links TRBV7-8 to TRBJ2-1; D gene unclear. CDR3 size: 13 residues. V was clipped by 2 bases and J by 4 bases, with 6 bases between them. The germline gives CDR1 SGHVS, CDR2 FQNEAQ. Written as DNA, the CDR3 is TGTGCCAGCAGCTTACCCCTTTACAATGAGCAGTTCTTC. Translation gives CASSLPLYNEQFF.

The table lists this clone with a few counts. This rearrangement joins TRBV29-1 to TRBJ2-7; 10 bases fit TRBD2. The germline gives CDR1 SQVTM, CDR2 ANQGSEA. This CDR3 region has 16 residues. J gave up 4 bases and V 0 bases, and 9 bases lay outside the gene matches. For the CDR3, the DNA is TGCAGCGTTGAAGATTGGCTAGCGGGAGCGGCATACGAGCAGTACTTC. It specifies CSVEDWLAGAAYEQYF.

As DNA, the CDR3 is TGTGCCAGCAGTGAAGTGGATTGGGGAAGGTCGGTCTACGAGCAGTACTTC. Protein product: CASSEVDWGRSVYEQYF. The rearrangement uses TRBV6-1 and TRBJ2-7; D is undetermined. The CDR3 length is 17 residues. Germline V lookup: CDR1 MNHNS, CDR2 SASEGT. The germline V and J ends were trimmed by 1 base and 3 bases, with 19 bases remaining between them.

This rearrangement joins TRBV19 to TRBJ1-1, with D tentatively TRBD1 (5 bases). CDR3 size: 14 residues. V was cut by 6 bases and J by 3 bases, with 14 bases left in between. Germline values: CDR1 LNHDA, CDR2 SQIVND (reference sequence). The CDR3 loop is CASSLSGGYTEAFF. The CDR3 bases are TGTGCCAGTAGCTTAAGTGGGGGGTACACTGAAGCTTTCTTT.

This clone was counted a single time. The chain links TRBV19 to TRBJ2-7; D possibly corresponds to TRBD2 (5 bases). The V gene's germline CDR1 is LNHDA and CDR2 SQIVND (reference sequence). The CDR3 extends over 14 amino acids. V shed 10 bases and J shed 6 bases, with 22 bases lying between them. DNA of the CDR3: TGTGCCACCCGTATTGACTTGGAGGCGGGCGAGCAGTACTTC. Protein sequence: CATRIDLEAGEQYF.

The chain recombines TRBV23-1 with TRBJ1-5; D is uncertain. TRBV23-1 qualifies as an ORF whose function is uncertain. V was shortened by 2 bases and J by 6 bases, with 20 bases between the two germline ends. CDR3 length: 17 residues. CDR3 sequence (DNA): TGCGCCAGCAGTCAAGCGCCGGCACCAGCTTCGTCTCAGCCCCAGCATTTT. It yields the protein CASSQAPAPASSQPQHF.

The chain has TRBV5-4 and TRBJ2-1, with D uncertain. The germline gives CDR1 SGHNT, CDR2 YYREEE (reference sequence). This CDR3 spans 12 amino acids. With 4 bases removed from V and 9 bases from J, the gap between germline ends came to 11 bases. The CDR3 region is CASSQSSAEQFF. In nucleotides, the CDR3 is TGTGCCAGCAGCCAATCCTCAGCTGAGCAGTTCTTC.

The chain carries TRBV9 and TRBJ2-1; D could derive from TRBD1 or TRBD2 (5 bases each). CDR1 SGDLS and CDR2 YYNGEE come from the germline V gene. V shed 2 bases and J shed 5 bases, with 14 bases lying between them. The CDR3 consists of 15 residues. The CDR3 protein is CASSVWGRGNNEQFF. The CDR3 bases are TGTGCCAGCAGCGTGTGGGGCCGAGGGAACAATGAGCAGTTCTTC.

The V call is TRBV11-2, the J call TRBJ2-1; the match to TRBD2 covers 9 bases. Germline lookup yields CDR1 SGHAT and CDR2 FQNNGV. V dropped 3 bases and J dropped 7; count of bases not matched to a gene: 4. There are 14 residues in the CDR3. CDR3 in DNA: TGTGCCAGCAGCTTTCACAGCGGGAGGAATGAGCAGTTCTTC. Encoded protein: CASSFHSGRNEQFF.

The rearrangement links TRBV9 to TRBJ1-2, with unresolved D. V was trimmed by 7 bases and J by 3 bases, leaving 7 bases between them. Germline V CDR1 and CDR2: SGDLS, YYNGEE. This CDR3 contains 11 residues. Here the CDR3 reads CASGWDYGYTF. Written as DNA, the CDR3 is TGTGCCAGCGGATGGGACTATGGCTACACCTTC.

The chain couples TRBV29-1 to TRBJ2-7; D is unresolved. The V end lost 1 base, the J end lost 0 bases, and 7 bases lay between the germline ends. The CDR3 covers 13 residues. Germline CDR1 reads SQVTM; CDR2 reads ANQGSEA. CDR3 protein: CSVEGRTSYEQYF. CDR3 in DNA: TGCAGCGTTGAAGGCAGGACCTCCTACGAGCAGTACTTC.

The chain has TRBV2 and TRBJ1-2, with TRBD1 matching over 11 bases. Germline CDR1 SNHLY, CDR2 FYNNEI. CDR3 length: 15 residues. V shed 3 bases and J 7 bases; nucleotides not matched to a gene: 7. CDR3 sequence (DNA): TGTGCCAGCAGTGACCCCCGGGACAGGGGGGGTGGCTACACCTTC. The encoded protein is CASSDPRDRGGGYTF.

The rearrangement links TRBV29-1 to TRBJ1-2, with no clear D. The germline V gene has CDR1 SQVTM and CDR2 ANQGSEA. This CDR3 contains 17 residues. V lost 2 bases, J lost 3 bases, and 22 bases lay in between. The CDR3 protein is CSVELTGVEGKDYGYTF. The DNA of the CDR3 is TGCAGCGTTGAATTAACTGGCGTAGAGGGAAAGGACTATGGCTACACCTTC.

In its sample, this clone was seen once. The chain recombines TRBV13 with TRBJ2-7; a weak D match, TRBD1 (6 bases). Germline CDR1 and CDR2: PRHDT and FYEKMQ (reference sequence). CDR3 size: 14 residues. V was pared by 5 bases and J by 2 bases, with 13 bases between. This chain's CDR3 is CASSAGQSAYEQYF. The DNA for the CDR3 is TGTGCCAGCAGCGCAGGACAGTCGGCCTACGAGCAGTACTTC.

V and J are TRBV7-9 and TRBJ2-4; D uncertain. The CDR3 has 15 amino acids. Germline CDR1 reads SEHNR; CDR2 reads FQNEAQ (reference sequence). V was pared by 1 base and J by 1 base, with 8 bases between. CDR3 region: CASSLVVGAKNIQYF. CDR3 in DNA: TGTGCCAGCAGCTTAGTGGTAGGGGCCAAAAACATTCAGTACTTC.